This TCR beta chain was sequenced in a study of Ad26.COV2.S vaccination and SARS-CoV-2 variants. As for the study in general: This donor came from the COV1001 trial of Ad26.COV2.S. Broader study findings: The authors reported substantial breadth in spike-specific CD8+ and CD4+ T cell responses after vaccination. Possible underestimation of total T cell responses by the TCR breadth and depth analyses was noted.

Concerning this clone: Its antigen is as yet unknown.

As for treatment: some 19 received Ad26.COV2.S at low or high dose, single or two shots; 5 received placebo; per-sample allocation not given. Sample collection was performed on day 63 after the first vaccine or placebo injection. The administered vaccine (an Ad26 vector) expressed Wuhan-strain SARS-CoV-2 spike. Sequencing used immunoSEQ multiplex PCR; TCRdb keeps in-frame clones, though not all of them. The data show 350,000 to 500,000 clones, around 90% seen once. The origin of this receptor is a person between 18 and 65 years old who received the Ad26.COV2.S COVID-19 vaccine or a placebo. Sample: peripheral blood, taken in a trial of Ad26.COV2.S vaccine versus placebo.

The CDR3 nucleotides are TGTGCCAGCAGTTCTACTAGGCACACCGGGGAGCTGTTTTTT. Protein sequence: CASSSTRHTGELFF. The chain has TRBV27 and TRBJ2-2, with D possibly matching TRBD2 (5 bases). CDR1 and CDR2 from the germline V gene are MNHEY and SMNVEV (reference sequence). The CDR3 loop spans 14 amino acids. Trimming cost V 4 bases and J 3 bases, with 9 bases left between them.